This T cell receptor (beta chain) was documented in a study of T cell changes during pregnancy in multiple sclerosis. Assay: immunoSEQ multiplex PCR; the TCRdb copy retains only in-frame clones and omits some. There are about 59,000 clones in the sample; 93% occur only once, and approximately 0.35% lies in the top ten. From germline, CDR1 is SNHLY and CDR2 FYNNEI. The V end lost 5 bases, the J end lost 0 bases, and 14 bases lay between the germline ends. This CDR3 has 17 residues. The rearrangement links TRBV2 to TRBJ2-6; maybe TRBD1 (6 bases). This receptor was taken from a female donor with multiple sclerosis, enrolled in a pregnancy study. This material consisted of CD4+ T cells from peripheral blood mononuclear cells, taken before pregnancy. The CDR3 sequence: CASSTRDMSSGANVLTF. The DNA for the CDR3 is TGTGCCAGCAGTACACGGGACATGAGCTCTGGGGCCAACGTCCTGACTTTC.